The following is a T cell receptor (beta chain) sequence with its context. The sample is drawn from a study of cytomegalovirus exposure and HLA in healthy donors. The CDR3 consists of 14 residues. CDR1 is SGHVS, CDR2 FQNEAQ, per germline. Deletions cut 1 base from V and 4 bases from J, with 10 bases between. The PCR ran on 60 Vbeta and 13 Jbeta primers. The data were produced by immunoSEQ multiplex PCR, yet TCRdb's version contains in-frame clones alone and is incomplete. This table holds approximately 160,000 clones, around 68% found once. The chain joins TRBV7-8 to TRBJ1-2; D is unresolved. The receptor was isolated from a man over 45 in good health and CMV-seronegative. What was sequenced was PBMCs. The CDR3 DNA sequence: TGTGCCAGCAGCTTAGAGGCCAGGCCCTATGGCTACACCTTC. Amino acid sequence: CASSLEARPYGYTF. Filled out from reference TRBV7-8 and TRBJ1-2, the complete variable domain reads GAGVSQSPRYKVAKRGQDVALRCDPISGHVSLFWYQQALGQGPEFLTYFQNEAQLDKSGLPSDRFFAERPEGSVSTLKIQRTQQEDSAVYLCASSLEARPYGYTFGSGTRLTVV.